This T cell receptor (beta chain) stems from a study of CD8+CD57+ T cells in acquired aplastic anemia. Study information: The DNA of sorted CD4+ and CD8+ cells averaged approximately 3.2 ug.

The table lists this clonotype with many counts. Its cognate antigen is unknown. CDR3 and TCR beta VDJ profiling relied on a genomic DNA template. Each CDR3 protein is one row after TCRdb ran MiXCR on the reads. Of 200,000 to 250,000 distinct CDR3 sequences in the sample, around 45% were seen once. The authors sequenced patients whose flow cytometry had shown CD8+CD57+ cell expansion. Prior therapy had not been administered to any patient at the time of blood sampling. General study points: Comparison of patients with controls identified about 27 shared CD8+ CDR3 sequences.

This CDR3 is built from 13 residues. V shed 1 base and J shed 15 bases, with 16 bases lying between them. Germline CDR1 and CDR2: SGHVS and FQNEAQ. This chain links TRBV7-8 with TRBJ1-5, with a tentative D call TRBD1 (5 bases). Sequenced input: sorted CD4+, CD8+, or CD8+CD57+ T cells (not recorded which) from PBMCs. This receptor was taken from a human donor with aplastic anemia. The CDR3 here is CASSLEQAGSRHF. CDR3 sequence (DNA): TGTGCCAGCAGCTTAGAACAGGCCGGGAGCCGGCATTTT. Based on the CDR3 plus reference TRBV7-8 and TRBJ1-5, the full variable domain is GAGVSQSPRYKVAKRGQDVALRCDPISGHVSLFWYQQALGQGPEFLTYFQNEAQLDKSGLPSDRFFAERPEGSVSTLKIQRTQQEDSAVYLCASSLEQAGSRHFGDGTRLSIL.